The clone carrying this T cell receptor (beta chain) was counted at least ten times. The source of the sample is a study of human T cells and chemical hapten exposure. For the study at large: Patch tests put 0.01% DPC on the upper back, read at 6 days.

The CDR3 has 17 amino acids. CDR1 MNHEY and CDR2 SMNVEV come from the germline V gene (reference sequence). Trimming took 3 bases from V and 4 from J, leaving 20 bases between them. Time point indicated: pre-sensitization, week 0. The treatment here: therapeutic diphenylcyclopropenone sensitization with weekly scalp DPC. Single cDNA molecules in the library carried unique molecular identifiers attached during preparation. TCRdb used MiXCR to reprocess the RACE reads, holding one entry per CDR3 protein. Of 200,000 to 300,000 distinct CDR3 sequences listed, about 8.6% are singletons. This TCR came from a woman aged 40 to 49 with alopecia areata. Some clones in this sample may be carry-over from other donors' samples. The sample was whole blood, taken in connection with sensitization to the hapten diphenylcyclopropenone (DPC). V and J are TRBV27 and TRBJ2-3, with D maybe TRBD2 (6 bases). The CDR3 here is CASSLVVGRERPDTQYF. CDR3 coding DNA: TGTGCCAGCAGTTTGGTCGTCGGCCGGGAGAGGCCAGATACGCAGTATTTT.